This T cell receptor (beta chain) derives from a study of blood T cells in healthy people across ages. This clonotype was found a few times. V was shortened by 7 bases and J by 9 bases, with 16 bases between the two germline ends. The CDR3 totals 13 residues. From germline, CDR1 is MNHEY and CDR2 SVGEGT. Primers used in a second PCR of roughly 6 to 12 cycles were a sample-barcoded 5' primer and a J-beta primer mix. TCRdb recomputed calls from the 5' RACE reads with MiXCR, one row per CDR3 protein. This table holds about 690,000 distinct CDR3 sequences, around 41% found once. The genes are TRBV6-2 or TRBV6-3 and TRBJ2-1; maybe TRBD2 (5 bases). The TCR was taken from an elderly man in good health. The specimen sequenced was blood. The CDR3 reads CASKTTREIEQFF. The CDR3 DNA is TGTGCCAGCAAAACTACTAGGGAAATTGAGCAGTTCTTC.